Below, 5 T cell receptor beta chains from the same sample are listed, as sequenced in a study of blood T cell repertoires in COVID-19. The method was immunoSEQ multiplex PCR; TCRdb's version includes in-frame clones alone and lacks a portion of them. The data contain 60,000 to 70,000 clones, 85% of them singletons. Sequenced input: peripheral blood. All receptors come from an elderly man with acute or convalescent COVID-19.

The chain joins TRBV5-1 to TRBJ2-6; 9 bases are a match to TRBD1. Per the germline V gene, CDR1 is SGHRS and CDR2 is YFSETQ. Trimming at V came to 0 bases and at J to 2 bases, leaving 6 bases not matched to a gene. This CDR3 is built from 18 residues. The CDR3 region has the DNA TGCGCCAGCAGCTTGGTCGGGACAGGGTTGGCTGGGGCCAACGTCCTGACTTTC. Amino acid sequence: CASSLVGTGLAGANVLTF.

The V gene is TRBV11-2, the J gene TRBJ2-1, with 10 bases aligning to TRBD2. The CDR3 is made up of 17 amino acids. Germline CDR1 is SGHAT and CDR2 is FQNNGV. Trimming removed 5 bases from V and 3 bases from J; junction bases left unmatched: 10. This CDR3 is CASSHWTSGALYNEQFF. Here the CDR3 DNA reads TGTGCCAGCAGCCACTGGACTAGCGGAGCACTCTACAATGAGCAGTTCTTC. The full variable domain, in which reference TRBV11-2 and TRBJ2-1 provide the parts outside the CDR3, is EAGVAQSPRYKIIEKRQSVAFWCNPISGHATLYWYQQILGQGPKLLIQFQNNGVVDDSQLPKDRFSAERLKGVDSTLKIQPAKLEDSAVYLCASSHWTSGALYNEQFFGPGTRLTVL.

Only one count was recorded for this clone. The chain couples TRBV5-5 to TRBJ1-2, with D tentatively TRBD1 (6 bases). Germline assignment: CDR1 SGHKS and CDR2 YYEKEE (reference sequence). The CDR3 covers 13 residues. Trimming stripped 5 bases from V and 8 bases from J, with 16 bases between. CDR3 amino acids: CASSHESGGGYTF. As DNA, the CDR3 is TGTGCCAGCAGTCACGAGTCGGGGGGCGGCTACACCTTC.

This clone appeared a single time. The CDR3 bases are TGTGCCACCAGCAGAGTCATGAGCGGGAGTTCGGGGGAGCAGTACTTC. This gives the protein CATSRVMSGSSGEQYF. The chain combines TRBV15 with TRBJ2-7; 8 nucleotides line up with TRBD2. The CDR3 spans 16 residues. Germline-derived CDR1 and CDR2 are LNHNV and YYDKDF (reference sequence). V lost 1 base to trimming and J lost 7 bases; unmatched junction nucleotides: 12.

The chain couples TRBV28 to TRBJ1-3; 8 nucleotides agree with TRBD1. The trim removed 6 bases at V and 0 bases at J, leaving 1 base unmatched. The CDR3 contains 14 residues. Looked up from germline, CDR1 is MDHEN and CDR2 is SYDVKM. The CDR3 DNA sequence: TGTGCCAGCAGCACAGGGGGCTCTGGAAACACCATATATTTT. It translates to CASSTGGSGNTIYF. The full variable domain, with the rest looked up from reference TRBV28 and TRBJ1-3, is DVKVTQSSRYLVKRTGEKVFLECVQDMDHENMFWYRQDPGLGLRLIYFSYDVKMKEKGDIPEGYSVSREKKERFSLILESASTNQTSMYLCASSTGGSGNTIYFGEGSWLTVV.